This is a list of T cell receptor beta chains from one sample in a study of T cell responses to AZD1222 COVID-19 vaccine. Clones were sequenced by immunoSEQ multiplex PCR, and TCRdb holds only the in-frame ones, with some missing. The data hold 110,000 or so clones, with 70% to 90% observed a single time. Here the sequenced sample was peripheral blood, taken 28 days after the second AZD1222 dose. These receptors came from an adult who received the AZD1222 COVID-19 vaccine. Both conserved end residues are part of each CDR3. The D gene is left open where the match is weak. Expanded clones get a size class; other rows say once, few or many, or leave the size out.

size: .; D: TRBD1; length: 15; J: TRBJ2-7; V: TRBV2; CDR3: CASRTGTGGSGEQYF; DNA: TGTGCCAGCAGGACCGGGACAGGGGGCTCGGGGGAGCAGTACTTC
size: .; D: TRBD1; length: 14; J: TRBJ1-1; V: TRBV18; CDR3: CASSQGAGGTEAFF; DNA: TGTGCCAGCTCACAGGGGGCTGGCGGCACTGAAGCTTTCTTT
size: .; D: .; length: 14; J: TRBJ1-4; V: TRBV3-1/TRBV3-2; CDR3: CASNSGAPGEKLFF; DNA: TGTGCCAGCAACTCAGGGGCCCCTGGAGAAAAACTGTTTTTT
size: .; D: TRBD1; length: 17; J: TRBJ1-1; V: TRBV5-1; CDR3: CASSKGQGGWFDTEAFF; DNA: TGCGCCAGCAGCAAGGGACAGGGAGGGTGGTTCGACACTGAAGCTTTCTTT
size: once; D: .; length: 11; J: TRBJ2-1; V: TRBV6-5; CDR3: CASTGYNEQFF; DNA: TGTGCCAGCACGGGGTACAATGAGCAGTTCTTC
size: .; D: TRBD2; length: 18; J: TRBJ2-1; V: TRBV13; CDR3: CASQAGLAGGHIYNEQFF; DNA: TGTGCCAGCCAGGCGGGACTAGCGGGGGGGCATATCTACAATGAGCAGTTCTTC
size: .; D: .; length: 16; J: TRBJ2-2; V: TRBV27; CDR3: CASRPPGGANTGELFF; DNA: TGTGCCAGCAGACCCCCAGGCGGCGCAAACACCGGGGAGCTGTTTTTT
size: .; D: TRBD2; length: 14; J: TRBJ2-1; V: TRBV9; CDR3: CASSVAGGPNEQFF; DNA: TGTGCCAGCAGCGTAGCGGGGGGACCCAATGAGCAGTTCTTC
size: .; D: .; length: 14; J: TRBJ1-2; V: TRBV7-2; CDR3: CASSLRSQGGGYTF; DNA: TGTGCCAGCAGCCTGAGGTCGCAGGGAGGTGGCTACACCTTC
size: .; D: .; length: 15; J: TRBJ1-3; V: TRBV16; CDR3: CASSQSSNSGNTIYF; DNA: TGTGCCAGCAGCCAATCTAGCAACTCTGGAAACACCATATATTTT
size: .; D: .; length: 15; J: TRBJ1-1; V: TRBV7-9; CDR3: CASSSPRWGHTEAFF; DNA: TGTGCCAGCAGCTCACCCCGGTGGGGTCACACTGAAGCTTTCTTT
size: .; D: TRBD2; length: 15; J: TRBJ2-7; V: TRBV7-9; CDR3: CASSLGSSGVNEQYF; DNA: TGTGCCAGCAGCTTAGGTTCTAGCGGTGTAAACGAGCAGTACTTC
size: .; D: .; length: 16; J: TRBJ2-7; V: TRBV11-3; CDR3: CASSLDEGLTTYEQYF; DNA: TGTGCCAGCAGCTTAGATGAGGGGCTAACCACCTACGAGCAGTACTTC
size: .; D: .; length: 14; J: TRBJ2-5; V: TRBV18; CDR3: CASSPPSKQETQYF; DNA: TGTGCCAGCTCACCACCCTCGAAACAAGAGACCCAGTACTTC
size: .; D: .; length: 14; J: TRBJ1-1; V: TRBV7-8; CDR3: CASSLVRSGAEAFF; DNA: TGTGCCAGCAGCTTAGTGAGGTCTGGGGCTGAAGCTTTCTTT
size: .; D: TRBD1; length: 13; J: TRBJ2-5; V: TRBV9; CDR3: CASSAGQGGTQYF; DNA: TGTGCCAGCAGCGCGGGACAGGGGGGGACCCAGTACTTC
size: .; D: .; length: 14; J: TRBJ2-7; V: TRBV7-2; CDR3: CASSLEQGPYEQYF; DNA: TGTGCCAGCAGCTTAGAGCAGGGTCCCTACGAGCAGTACTTC
size: .; D: .; length: 15; J: TRBJ1-5; V: TRBV27; CDR3: CASSSGWGNDQPQHF; DNA: TGTGCCAGCAGTTCAGGATGGGGGAATGATCAGCCCCAGCATTTT
size: .; D: TRBD2; length: 16; J: TRBJ2-3; V: TRBV5-1; CDR3: CASSSRTSGGTDTQYF; DNA: TGCGCCAGCAGCTCCCGGACTAGCGGGGGAACAGATACGCAGTATTTT
size: .; D: TRBD2; length: 14; J: TRBJ2-7; V: TRBV6-4; CDR3: CANPAGGRLNEQYF; DNA: TGTGCCAACCCAGCGGGGGGGCGGTTGAACGAGCAGTACTTC
size: .; D: TRBD1; length: 16; J: TRBJ1-3; V: TRBV6-6; CDR3: CASSSWDRPGGNTIYF; DNA: TGTGCCAGCAGTTCCTGGGACAGGCCCGGGGGAAACACCATATATTTT
size: .; D: .; length: 15; J: TRBJ2-7; V: TRBV28; CDR3: CASSPYEGGLYEQYF; DNA: TGTGCCAGCAGCCCATATGAGGGGGGACTGTACGAGCAGTACTTC
size: .; D: TRBD1; length: 15; J: TRBJ1-1; V: TRBV11-2; CDR3: CASSLVQGAYTEAFF; DNA: TGTGCCAGCAGCTTAGTTCAGGGGGCGTACACTGAAGCTTTCTTT
size: .; D: .; length: 13; J: TRBJ2-1; V: TRBV7-7; CDR3: CASSSVRGNEQFF; DNA: TGTGCTAGCAGCTCGGTGAGAGGCAATGAGCAGTTCTTC
size: .; D: TRBD1; length: 14; J: TRBJ1-3; V: TRBV7-9; CDR3: CASSSGTAGNTIYF; DNA: TGTGCCAGCAGCTCGGGGACAGCTGGAAACACCATATATTTT
size: .; D: TRBD1; length: 13; J: TRBJ1-5; V: TRBV28; CDR3: CASSGQGNQPQHF; DNA: TGTGCCAGCAGTGGACAGGGGAATCAGCCCCAGCATTTT
size: .; D: TRBD1; length: 17; J: TRBJ1-2; V: TRBV10-1; CDR3: CASSDSRDRGGNYGYTF; DNA: TGCGCCAGCAGTGACTCCCGGGACAGGGGTGGAAACTATGGCTACACCTTC
size: .; D: TRBD1; length: 15; J: TRBJ2-1; V: TRBV24-1; CDR3: CATGSGTGAYNEQFF; DNA: TGTGCCACCGGATCCGGGACAGGGGCCTACAATGAGCAGTTCTTC
size: .; D: .; length: 13; J: TRBJ1-1; V: TRBV7-2; CDR3: CASTNYVRDEAFF; DNA: TGTGCCAGCACCAATTACGTCAGGGACGAAGCTTTCTTT
size: once; D: .; length: 14; J: TRBJ1-2; V: TRBV6-2/TRBV6-3; CDR3: CASSSVGPIYGYTF; DNA: TGTGCCAGCAGCTCGGTCGGACCGATTTATGGCTACACCTTC
size: .; D: .; length: 13; J: TRBJ1-5; V: TRBV7-9; CDR3: CASRGGLNQPQHF; DNA: TGTGCCAGCAGGGGGGGACTCAATCAGCCCCAGCATTTT
size: .; D: .; length: 18; J: TRBJ2-7; V: TRBV7-9; CDR3: CASSLARGRQSLAYEQYF; DNA: TGTGCCAGCAGCTTAGCGAGAGGAAGGCAGAGTCTCGCTTACGAGCAGTACTTC